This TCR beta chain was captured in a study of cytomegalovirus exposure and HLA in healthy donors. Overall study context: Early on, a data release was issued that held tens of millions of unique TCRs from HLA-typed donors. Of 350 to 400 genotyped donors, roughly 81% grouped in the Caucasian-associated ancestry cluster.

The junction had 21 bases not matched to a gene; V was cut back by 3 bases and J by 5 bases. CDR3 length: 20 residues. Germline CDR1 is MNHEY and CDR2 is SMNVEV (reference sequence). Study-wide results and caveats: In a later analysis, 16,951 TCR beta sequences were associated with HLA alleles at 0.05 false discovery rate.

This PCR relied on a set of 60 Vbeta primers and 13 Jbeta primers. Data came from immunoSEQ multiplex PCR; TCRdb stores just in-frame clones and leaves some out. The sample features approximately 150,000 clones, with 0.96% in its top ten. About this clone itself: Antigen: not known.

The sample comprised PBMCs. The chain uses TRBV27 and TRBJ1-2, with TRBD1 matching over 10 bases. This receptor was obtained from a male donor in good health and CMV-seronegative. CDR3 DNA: TGTGCCAGCAGTTTTTCCCGCTTAAGACAGGGGGCCCGATTTCCTTATGGCTACACCTTC. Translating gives CASSFSRLRQGARFPYGYTF.